Below, 28 T cell receptor beta chains from the same sample are listed, as sequenced in a study of Ad26.COV2.S vaccination and SARS-CoV-2 variants. Measured with immunoSEQ multiplex PCR; TCRdb has only the in-frame clones, and not every one. The table lists 350,000 to 450,000 clones, 92% of them singletons. This material consisted of peripheral blood, taken after recovery from COVID-19. The receptors shown here come from a human donor who had recovered from COVID-19.

This chain joins TRBV6-6 and TRBJ1-1, with 7 bases fitting TRBD1. With V trimmed by 6 bases and J by 5 bases, 9 bases remained unmatched. Germline CDR1 is MNHNY and CDR2 is SVGAGI (reference sequence). The CDR3 length is 14 residues. The DNA for the CDR3 is TGTGCCAGCAGAGCTACAGGGGCCGGGACTGAAGCTTTCTTT. It is translated as CASRATGAGTEAFF.

The table lists this clone with a count of one. This chain uses TRBV7-2 with TRBJ1-5; perhaps TRBD1 as D (6 bases). The length of the CDR3 is 13 residues. V was pared by 5 bases and J by 11 bases, with 16 bases between. CDR1 SGHTA and CDR2 FQGNSA come from the germline V gene. This CDR3 reads CASSKAGEKAQHF. The CDR3 DNA is TGTGCCAGCAGCAAAGCAGGGGAGAAAGCCCAGCATTTT.

Only one count was recorded for this clone. The genes are TRBV5-1 and TRBJ1-6; the match to TRBD1 covers 7 bases. The V gene end was trimmed by 3 bases and the J gene end by 7 bases; junction bases not matched to a gene: 1. The germline V gene encodes CDR1 SGHRS and CDR2 YFSETQ. This CDR3 contains 13 residues. The CDR3 region has the DNA TGCGCCAGCAGCTGGGACAGAAATTCACCCCTCCACTTT. It encodes CASSWDRNSPLHF.

The rearrangement links TRBV13 to TRBJ2-7, with D possibly being TRBD1 (6 bases). The CDR3 covers 14 residues. Deletions cut 3 bases from V and 1 base from J, with 10 bases between. CDR1 is PRHDT and CDR2 is FYEKMQ in the germline V gene (reference sequence). CDR3: CASSFTGRSYEQYF. The CDR3 DNA is TGTGCCAGCAGCTTCACAGGGAGATCCTACGAGCAGTACTTC.

The chain carries TRBV7-9 and TRBJ1-2; D is possibly TRBD1 (6 bases). CDR3 length: 15 residues. V dropped 3 bases and J dropped 1 base, with 12 bases sitting between them. Germline values: CDR1 SEHNR, CDR2 FQNEAQ (reference sequence). The CDR3 nucleotides read TGTGCCAGCAGCTTCCACAGGGAGGATAACTATGGCTACACCTTC. Translated, it gives CASSFHREDNYGYTF.

With regard to this clone: Other nucleotide sequences from this sample produce the same CDR3. The genes are TRBV6-5 and TRBJ2-3, with D tentatively TRBD1 (6 bases). Germline values: CDR1 MNHEY, CDR2 SVGAGI. Trimming cost V 5 bases and J 5 bases, with 8 bases left between them. CDR3 length: 12 amino acids. CDR3 DNA: TGTGCCAGCAGTCGAGGGGGAGATACGCAGTATTTT. Protein product: CASSRGGDTQYF.

The V call is TRBV19, the J call TRBJ2-7; no firm D call. The length of the CDR3 is 15 residues. Germline assignment: CDR1 LNHDA and CDR2 SQIVND (reference sequence). Trimming took off 3 bases at V and 3 bases at J, with 15 bases between the two ends. The CDR3, as DNA: TGTGCCAGTAGTATGTCGATACAGCAATTCTACGAGCAGTACTTC. Translated, it gives CASSMSIQQFYEQYF.

V usage is TRBV20-1 and J usage is TRBJ2-3; D uncertain. Trimming left V 3 bases short and J 8 bases short, with 9 bases between. Germline assignment: CDR1 DFQATT and CDR2 SNEGSKA (reference sequence). This CDR3 spans 11 amino acids. The DNA for the CDR3 is TGCAGTGCTAGTACGCCCAGTACGCAGTATTTT. Its protein is CSASTPSTQYF.

The rearrangement uses TRBV23-1 and TRBJ2-5; 8 bases fit TRBD2. TRBV23-1 is given ORF status, its function remaining uncertain. The CDR3 covers 20 residues. The V segment lost 3 bases and the J segment 5 bases; nucleotides outside the gene matches: 23. This CDR3 reads CASSQGLSGGAENPIETQYF. The DNA for the CDR3 is TGCGCCAGCAGTCAGGGGCTATCGGGGGGGGCCGAAAACCCTATCGAGACCCAGTACTTC.

This chain connects TRBV6-4 to TRBJ1-2, with D possibly TRBD1 on 5 matching bases. V gave up 6 bases and J gave up 0 bases, with 14 bases separating them. Per germline, CDR1 MRHNA and CDR2 SNTAGT. The CDR3 extends over 15 amino acids. The CDR3 DNA sequence: TGTGCCAGCAGCTTCAGGGAGCGGCCTAACTATGGCTACACCTTC. It encodes CASSFRERPNYGYTF.

This CDR3 is CATKLDGQGGPEAFF. CDR3 nucleotide sequence: TGTGCCACCAAACTGGATGGACAGGGAGGTCCTGAAGCTTTCTTT. V usage is TRBV25-1 and J usage is TRBJ1-1; 8 positions match TRBD1. The J segment lost 6 bases and the V segment lost 10 bases, leaving 16 bases of the junction unmatched. Germline-derived CDR1 and CDR2 are MGHDK and SYGVNS. This CDR3 contains 15 residues.

J is TRBJ2-5 and V is TRBV10-1, with D tentatively TRBD2 (6 bases). The CDR3 extends over 14 amino acids. Trimming shortened V by 2 bases and J by 3 bases, and 10 bases separated the two germline ends. Looked up from germline, CDR1 is WNHNN and CDR2 is SYGVQD (reference sequence). The CDR3 sequence is CASSEEGLEETQYF. The CDR3 DNA reads TGCGCCAGCAGTGAGGAGGGACTGGAAGAGACCCAGTACTTC.

V and J are TRBV9 and TRBJ2-7; unclear D gene. CDR1 SGDLS and CDR2 YYNGEE come from the germline V gene. V lost 0 bases to trimming and J lost 2 bases, with 9 bases between them. The CDR3 loop spans 14 amino acids. The CDR3 here is CASSVDPDTYEQYF. Here the CDR3 DNA reads TGTGCCAGCAGCGTAGACCCAGATACCTACGAGCAGTACTTC. Looking up the rest from reference TRBV9 and TRBJ2-7 gives the full variable domain: DSGVTQTPKHLITATGQRVTLRCSPRSGDLSVYWYQQSLDQGLQFLIQYYNGEERAKGNILERFSAQQFPDLHSELNLSSLELGDSALYFCASSVDPDTYEQYFGPGTRLTVT.

This clone was picked up one time. The chain links TRBV5-3 to TRBJ1-1, with D uncertain. TRBV5-3 is known as an ORF, though its function is uncertain. This CDR3 contains 15 residues. V shed 1 base and J shed 10 bases, with 20 bases lying between them. The CDR3 sequence: CARSLPLIRAGPAFF. The CDR3 DNA reads TGTGCCAGAAGCTTGCCCCTTATACGAGCGGGTCCAGCTTTCTTT.

The DNA for the CDR3 is TGTGCCAGCAGCCCGGACAGATCCTACGAGCAGTACTTC. Residues: CASSPDRSYEQYF. This chain links TRBV12-3 or TRBV12-4 with TRBJ2-7, with D perhaps TRBD1 (6 bases). The CDR3 length is 13 residues. The V gene lost 6 bases and the J gene lost 1 base, with 10 bases spanning the gap.

V usage is TRBV20-1 and J usage is TRBJ2-3, with D maybe TRBD2 (7 bases). The CDR3 is 16 amino acids. Germline-derived CDR1 and CDR2 are DFQATT and SNEGSKA (reference sequence). Trimming took 3 bases from V and 1 from J, leaving 17 bases between them. The CDR3 loop is CSASMGGRYRTDTQYF. In nucleotides, the CDR3 is TGCAGTGCTAGTATGGGGGGGCGTTATCGCACAGATACGCAGTATTTT.

CDR3: CASSLDWDRGQGNQPQHF. CDR3 sequence (DNA): TGTGCCAGCAGCCTCGACTGGGACAGGGGACAGGGCAATCAGCCCCAGCATTTT. The V gene is TRBV5-5, the J gene TRBJ1-5; 10 positions agree with TRBD1. After removal of 4 bases from V and 2 bases from J, the junction contained 12 bases not matched to a gene. The V gene's germline CDR1 is SGHKS and CDR2 YYEKEE (reference sequence). This CDR3 is 18 amino acids long.

A few counts support this clone. CDR3 nucleotide sequence: TGTGCCAGCCGGAGACAGGGTCTGGCCGAGCAGTACTTC. Translation gives CASRRQGLAEQYF. The rearrangement uses TRBV12-3 or TRBV12-4 and TRBJ2-7; 7 nucleotides line up with TRBD1. CDR3 length equals 13 residues. Trimming at V came to 8 bases and at J to 6 bases, leaving 10 bases not matched to a gene.

The gene calls are TRBV4-1 and TRBJ1-2; no reliable D call. Germline values: CDR1 MGHRA, CDR2 YSYEKL. V was shortened by 3 bases and J by 0 bases, with 11 bases between the two germline ends. The CDR3 length is 15 residues. The CDR3 loop is CASSQENRANYGYTF. CDR3 nucleotide sequence: TGCGCCAGCAGCCAGGAAAACAGAGCTAACTATGGCTACACCTTC.

This sequence joins TRBV16 and TRBJ2-7; no reliable D call. V was pared by 2 bases and J by 1 base, with 12 bases between. The CDR3 length is 15 residues. CDR1 and CDR2 (germline): KGHSY, FQNENV. This CDR3 reads CASSQGSEASYEQYF. The CDR3 nucleotides are TGTGCCAGCAGCCAAGGAAGTGAGGCGTCCTACGAGCAGTACTTC.

The rearrangement uses TRBV5-1 and TRBJ2-7; no clear D gene. V was shortened by 5 bases and J by 3 bases, with 9 bases between the two germline ends. CDR3 size: 12 residues. Germline V gives CDR1 SGHRS, CDR2 YFSETQ. DNA of the CDR3: TGCGCCAGCAGACTGGACGGCTACGAGCAGTACTTC. Encoded protein: CASRLDGYEQYF.

The chain carries TRBV12-5 and TRBJ1-5; 9 nucleotides align to TRBD1. Unmatched junction bases numbered 12, after V lost 4 bases and J lost 8 bases. Germline V lookup: CDR1 LGHNT, CDR2 FRNRAP. The CDR3 totals 16 residues. The CDR3 reads CASGSPGTGYVKPQHF. CDR3 DNA sequence: TGTGCTAGTGGTTCTCCTGGGACAGGGTATGTAAAGCCCCAGCATTTT.

The V and J genes are TRBV5-6 and TRBJ2-5; the match to TRBD1 covers 9 bases. The CDR3 length is 14 residues. From germline, CDR1 is SGHDT and CDR2 YYEEEE. V trimming: 7 bases; J trimming: 7 bases; junction bases outside the gene matches: 11. Here the CDR3 reads CASALGTGRGTQYF. The CDR3 nucleotides read TGTGCCAGCGCACTAGGGACAGGGCGGGGGACCCAGTACTTC.

This sequence joins TRBV18 and TRBJ2-3, with unresolved D. Trimming left V 4 bases short and J 0 bases short, with 11 bases between. The CDR3 runs to 15 residues. The germline gives CDR1 KGHSH, CDR2 LQKENI. CDR3 DNA: TGTGCCAGCTCACTCGTGGATCCGAGCACAGATACGCAGTATTTT. The encoded protein is CASSLVDPSTDTQYF.

The DNA for the CDR3 is TGTGCTAGTCTGCGGGCGGGCACAGATACGCAGTATTTT. Translation gives CASLRAGTDTQYF. The genes are TRBV12-5 and TRBJ2-3, with a weak D call TRBD2 (5 bases). Between the trimmed V and J ends, which lost 8 bases and 1 base, there was a span of 10 bases. In germline, CDR1 is LGHNT, CDR2 FRNRAP. This CDR3 is 13 amino acids long.

The chain carries TRBV11-3 and TRBJ2-1; 10 bases are a match to TRBD1. CDR1 is SGHNT, CDR2 YENEEA, per germline. The length of the CDR3 is 16 residues. V dropped 1 base and J dropped 4; count of bases not matched to a gene: 4. DNA of the CDR3: TGTGCCAGCAGCTTAGTGGGGACAGGGGCATACAATGAGCAGTTCTTC. Protein: CASSLVGTGAYNEQFF.

The rearrangement joins TRBV6-5 to TRBJ2-5; 9 bases fit TRBD2. The CDR3 is made up of 14 amino acids. V dropped 7 bases and J dropped 5; count of bases not matched to a gene: 8. Germline CDR1 reads MNHEY; CDR2 reads SVGAGI. Here the CDR3 DNA reads TGTGCCAGCAATCTAGCGGGGTCGGTGGAGACCCAGTACTTC. Residues: CASNLAGSVETQYF.

This chain links TRBV7-8 with TRBJ1-2, with D possibly being TRBD1 (6 bases). CDR3 length equals 14 residues. The ends were cut back, 2 bases at V and 8 bases at J, with 15 bases in the middle. Germline-derived CDR1 and CDR2 are SGHVS and FQNEAQ. The CDR3: CASSLTALGAGYTF. CDR3 in DNA: TGTGCCAGCAGCTTAACGGCGTTGGGGGCCGGCTACACCTTC.